Following are 20 T cell receptor beta chains from one sample sequenced in a study of cytomegalovirus exposure and HLA in healthy donors. PCR used 60 Vbeta primers and 13 Jbeta primers. Data came from immunoSEQ multiplex PCR; TCRdb stores just in-frame clones and leaves some out. Of 130,000 or so clones in the sample, roughly 80% were seen once. Sequencing was carried out using PBMCs. These TCRs come from a woman aged 40 to 55 in good health and CMV-seropositive.

CDR3 sequence reads: CASSPGDSGNTIYF. The CDR3 region has the DNA TGTGCCAGCAGTCCGGGGGACTCTGGAAACACCATATATTTT. The chain couples TRBV28 to TRBJ1-3; possibly TRBD1 for D (5 bases). The germline V and J ends were trimmed by 5 bases and 0 bases, with 8 bases remaining between them. Per germline, CDR1 MDHEN and CDR2 SYDVKM. CDR3 length equals 14 residues.

This clone was picked up one time. The chain joins TRBV7-9 to TRBJ2-5, with a tentative D call TRBD2 (6 bases). Per the germline V gene, CDR1 is SEHNR and CDR2 is FQNEAQ (reference sequence). The CDR3 length is 14 residues. Deletions cut 0 bases from V and 5 bases from J, with 10 bases between. The CDR3, as DNA: TGTGCCAGCAGCTTAGCGGGGGGTACGGAGACCCAGTACTTC. As protein: CASSLAGGTETQYF.

The V gene is TRBV5-5, the J gene TRBJ1-3; TRBD1 matches 8 bases. Losses at the gene ends were 4 bases for V and 0 bases for J; bases not matched to a gene: 6. This CDR3 is 16 amino acids long. From germline, CDR1 is SGHKS and CDR2 YYEKEE (reference sequence). The CDR3 DNA is TGTGCCAGCAGCCGGACAGGGCTGAGCTCTGGAAACACCATATATTTT. Translation gives CASSRTGLSSGNTIYF. The full variable domain, rest sourced from reference TRBV5-5 and TRBJ1-3, is DAGVTQSPTHLIKTRGQQVTLRCSPISGHKSVSWYQQVLGQGPQFIFQYYEKEERGRGNFPDRFSARQFPNYSSELNVNALLLGDSALYLCASSRTGLSSGNTIYFGEGSWLTVV.

The chain recombines TRBV5-1 with TRBJ2-3; 9 bases agree with TRBD2. The CDR3 extends over 15 amino acids. V trimming: 4 bases; J trimming: 4 bases; junction bases outside the gene matches: 7. CDR1 SGHRS and CDR2 YFSETQ come from the germline V gene. This chain's CDR3 is CASSGSGSGADTQYF. The DNA of the CDR3 is TGCGCCAGCAGCGGTAGCGGGAGTGGCGCAGATACGCAGTATTTT.

Only a few counts were recorded for this clone. The V call is TRBV15, the J call TRBJ1-1, with no clear D. V lost 1 base and J lost 1, with 10 bases in between. This CDR3 has 15 amino acids. CDR1 and CDR2 (germline): LNHNV, YYDKDF (reference sequence). Here the CDR3 DNA reads TGTGCCACCAGCAGAGCTATTGGCGGGAACACTGAAGCTTTCTTT. Translation gives CATSRAIGGNTEAFF.

The rearrangement uses TRBV30 and TRBJ1-3; no definite D call. CDR1 is GTSNPN, CDR2 SVGIG, per germline (reference sequence). The CDR3 runs to 14 residues. V was pared by 1 base and J by 2 bases, with 9 bases between. The CDR3 loop is CAWSGGQTGNTIYF. Here the CDR3 DNA reads TGTGCCTGGAGTGGCGGGCAGACTGGAAACACCATATATTTT.

The rearrangement links TRBV5-1 to TRBJ1-4; D ambiguous. The CDR3 length is 14 residues. CDR1 is SGHRS, CDR2 YFSETQ, per germline. V was shortened by 0 bases and J by 13 bases, with 16 bases between the two germline ends. DNA of the CDR3: TGCGCCAGCAGCTTGGTTGGAGCGGAAGGTCCACTGTTTTTT. Translating it yields CASSLVGAEGPLFF.

The rearrangement links TRBV6-5 to TRBJ2-1; 7 bases are shared with TRBD2. The CDR3 consists of 15 residues. Germline CDR1 reads MNHEY; CDR2 reads SVGAGI. Trimming cost V 2 bases and J 7 bases; bases outside gene matches: 8. The CDR3 bases are TGTGCCAGCAGTTACGACGGGGGAGGGATAAATGAGCAGTTCTTC. This sequence encodes CASSYDGGGINEQFF.

The sample holds a few counts of this clone. This chain links TRBV13 with TRBJ1-2, with D tentatively TRBD1 (6 bases). CDR1 and CDR2 from the germline V gene are PRHDT and FYEKMQ (reference sequence). The CDR3 has 12 residues. Deletions cut 8 bases from V and 0 bases from J, with 7 bases between. The CDR3 loop reads CASPGANYGYTF. CDR3 sequence (DNA): TGTGCCAGCCCAGGGGCTAACTATGGCTACACCTTC.

This clone appeared a few times. This rearrangement joins TRBV19 to TRBJ1-1; no clear D gene. The CDR3 covers 14 residues. V dropped 5 bases and J dropped 0 bases, with 10 bases sitting between them. The germline CDR1 and CDR2 sequences are LNHDA and SQIVND (reference sequence). DNA for the CDR3: TGTGCCAGTAGTCCCGGGTCTATGAACACTGAAGCTTTCTTT. It specifies CASSPGSMNTEAFF. Complete variable domain (other parts from reference TRBV19 and TRBJ1-1): DGGITQSPKYLFRKEGQNVTLSCEQNLNHDAMYWYRQDPGQGLRLIYYSQIVNDFQKGDIAEGYSVSREKKESFPLTVTSAQKNPTAFYLCASSPGSMNTEAFFGQGTRLTVV.

This chain links TRBV5-1 with TRBJ1-2; D is unresolved. Trimming took off 2 bases at V and 2 bases at J, with 13 bases between the two ends. This CDR3 has 15 amino acids. The germline gives CDR1 SGHRS, CDR2 YFSETQ. The CDR3 bases are TGCGCCAGCAGCTTCGGCGGGCGGGGAAACTATGGCTACACCTTC. Translating it yields CASSFGGRGNYGYTF.

The gene calls are TRBV6-6 and TRBJ1-1, with 9 nucleotides matching TRBD1. V shed 7 bases, J shed 1 base, and the junction held 7 bases outside the gene matches. Germline V gives CDR1 MNHNY, CDR2 SVGAGI (reference sequence). This CDR3 is built from 15 residues. In DNA, the CDR3 is TGTGCCAGCACCACACAGGGGGCGTCGAACACTGAAGCTTTCTTT. Translation: CASTTQGASNTEAFF.

The genes are TRBV4-3 and TRBJ2-2, with 9 bases identical to TRBD2. The V gene end was trimmed by 5 bases and the J gene end by 6 bases; junction bases not matched to a gene: 7. This CDR3 is 15 amino acids long. Germline loops: CDR1 LGHNA, CDR2 YSLEER. Here the CDR3 reads CASSYAGGPAGELFF. The CDR3 DNA reads as TGCGCCAGCAGCTATGCGGGGGGGCCCGCCGGGGAGCTGTTTTTT.

V gene TRBV25-1 combines with J gene TRBJ2-7; 10 bases match TRBD1. V trimming: 4 bases; J trimming: 3 bases; junction bases outside the gene matches: 6. This CDR3 is 15 amino acids long. The germline V gene has CDR1 MGHDK and CDR2 SYGVNS. The CDR3 DNA reads as TGTGCCAGCAGTGTGGGACAGGGGATCTTCTACGAGCAGTACTTC. Residues: CASSVGQGIFYEQYF.

The genes are TRBV19 and TRBJ1-5; D is uncertain. The CDR3 covers 12 residues. CDR1 and CDR2 (germline): LNHDA, SQIVND (reference sequence). Trimming stripped 5 bases from V and 3 bases from J, with 5 bases between. The CDR3 DNA reads as TGTGCCAGTAGTTCCCTCAATCAGCCCCAGCATTTT. Amino acids: CASSSLNQPQHF.

The CDR3 spells CASSLDVNTEAFF. The CDR3 nucleotides are TGTGCCAGCAGCTTAGACGTGAACACTGAAGCTTTCTTT. V gene TRBV11-2 combines with J gene TRBJ1-1; D is ambiguous. Trimming took off 0 bases at V and 0 bases at J, with 2 bases between the two ends. Germline V lookup: CDR1 SGHAT, CDR2 FQNNGV. This CDR3 is 13 amino acids long.

The chain is built from TRBV28 and TRBJ1-1; TRBD1 matches at 8 bases. The germline V gene has CDR1 MDHEN and CDR2 SYDVKM. The CDR3 is 15 amino acids. The ends lost 6 bases at V and 5 bases at J; junction bases unmatched: 11. CDR3 sequence (DNA): TGTGCCAGCAGGGGGGCAAGACAGGGGAGGACTGAAGCTTTCTTT. It codes for CASRGARQGRTEAFF.

The genes are TRBV2 and TRBJ2-3, with TRBD1 matching over 7 bases. Germline V gene lookup returns CDR1 SNHLY and CDR2 FYNNEI. The ends lost 4 bases at V and 2 bases at J; junction bases unmatched: 6. The CDR3 totals 15 residues. This chain's CDR3 is CASSGRDSATDTQYF. For the CDR3, the DNA is TGTGCCAGCAGTGGCCGGGACAGTGCCACAGATACGCAGTATTTT.

The chain is built from TRBV7-9 and TRBJ1-1, with no clear D. Germline V gene data show CDR1 as SEHNR and CDR2 as FQNEAQ (reference sequence). The V and J ends lost 7 bases and 0 bases respectively, with 12 bases between them. This CDR3 spans 14 amino acids. CDR3 sequence reads: CASTRGTVNTEAFF. The CDR3 coding sequence is TGTGCCAGCACACGAGGAACCGTGAACACTGAAGCTTTCTTT.

J is TRBJ1-2 and V is TRBV6-6, with 7 positions matching TRBD1. The CDR3 contains 16 residues. The J segment lost 8 bases and the V segment lost 0 bases, leaving 12 bases of the junction unmatched. The germline V gene has CDR1 MNHNY and CDR2 SVGAGI (reference sequence). CDR3 bases: TGTGCCAGCAGTTACTCCTTTCGGACAGGCTTATTGGGCTACACCTTC. As protein: CASSYSFRTGLLGYTF.